Listed below are T cell receptor beta chains from one sample, sequenced in a study of cytomegalovirus exposure and HLA in healthy donors. Method: immunoSEQ multiplex PCR; TCRdb's copy keeps in-frame clones and lacks some. Altogether around 180,000 clones are present, 80% to 85% being singletons, with the ten largest covering roughly 0.99%. Sequencing was performed on PBMCs. The receptor set was obtained from a woman aged 40 to 49 in good health and CMV-seronegative. Both conserved end residues are part of each CDR3.

CAISESQRGMNEQFF | TRBJ2-1 | 15 | TRBV10-3
CASSLSAGSSTDTQYF | TRBJ2-3 | 16 | TRBV7-3
CASSLGHGEIQETQYF | TRBJ2-5 | 16 | TRBV7-7
CASSLGSETEQFF | TRBJ2-1 | 13 | TRBV7-6
CASSFGAGQQGNEQFF | TRBJ2-1 | 16 | TRBV5-6
CAWSVSGNEQFF | TRBJ2-1 | 12 | TRBV30
CASSLKIAGGPDEQFF | TRBJ2-1 | 16 | TRBV5-1
CAWSVPITSGRVNEQFF | TRBJ2-1 | 17 | TRBV30
CASSPFPTESYGYTF | TRBJ1-2 | 15 | TRBV5-5
CASSAPGTDTQYF | TRBJ2-3 | 13 | TRBV6-1
CAWRSLAGGSDTQYF | TRBJ2-3 | 15 | TRBV30
CASSPTGGIGYTF | TRBJ1-2 | 13 | TRBV6-6
CASSLSGRGTEAFF | TRBJ1-1 | 14 | TRBV27
CASSFRTTGEIRNTEAFF | TRBJ1-1 | 18 | TRBV27
CASSMGGSPTGELFF | TRBJ2-2 | 15 | TRBV19
CASSSENRVGIGGELFF | TRBJ2-2 | 17 | TRBV5-4
CASSRRFTEAFF | TRBJ1-1 | 12 | TRBV14
CASSQGTSSDSGNTIYF | TRBJ1-3 | 17 | TRBV4-3
CASSPTPTSRGLVSGANVLTF | TRBJ2-6 | 21 | TRBV18
CASSLTPDRGGNYGYTF | TRBJ1-2 | 17 | TRBV7-3
CASSPGQHNEQFF | TRBJ2-1 | 13 | TRBV5-4
CASSYLGAGGYTF | TRBJ1-2 | 13 | TRBV6-6
CATRAELAGGPNTQYF | TRBJ2-3 | 16 | TRBV27
CASGRGSTDTQYF | TRBJ2-3 | 13 | TRBV6-5
CASSYSSRFQPQHF | TRBJ1-5 | 14 | TRBV6-5
CASSEEEGQGNQPQHF | TRBJ1-5 | 16 | TRBV10-3
CASSSTTRGPQHF | TRBJ1-5 | 13 | TRBV6-5
CSVGGAYEQYF | TRBJ2-7 | 11 | TRBV29-1
CASSLRTGTYTDTQYF | TRBJ2-3 | 16 | TRBV7-2
CASTPTGNTGELFF | TRBJ2-2 | 14 | TRBV27